One sample yielded the 23 T cell receptor beta chains listed below, sequenced in a study of blood T cells in healthy people across ages. Then a second PCR, running roughly 7 to 11 cycles, was carried out with a sample-barcoded 5' primer and a J-beta primer mix. One entry per CDR3 protein results from TCRdb running MiXCR on the 5' RACE reads. The profile shows about 680,000 distinct CDR3 sequences, about 52% of them singletons. Sequencing was done on a sample of blood. These receptors all come from a woman aged 55-69 years in good health.

The chain links TRBV10-3 to TRBJ1-4, with D unresolved. The V and J ends lost 7 bases and 5 bases respectively, with 14 bases between them. The germline V gene has CDR1 ENHRY and CDR2 SYGVKD. The CDR3 contains 14 residues. CDR3 nucleotides: TGTGCCATCAAAGACACCCTGAACAATGAAAAACTGTTTTTT. Translation gives CAIKDTLNNEKLFF.

This clonotype came up many times. This chain connects TRBV7-9 to TRBJ2-5; D might be TRBD2 (5 bases). The V end lost 1 base, the J end lost 5 bases, and 11 bases lay between the germline ends. Germline-derived CDR1 and CDR2 are SEHNR and FQNEAQ (reference sequence). This CDR3 spans 14 amino acids. CDR3: CASSLVEGVETQYF. CDR3 bases: TGTGCCAGCAGCTTAGTCGAGGGAGTGGAGACCCAGTACTTC.

V and J are TRBV5-1 and TRBJ2-1, with D tentatively TRBD2 (5 bases). V lost 0 bases, J lost 9 bases, and 16 bases lay in between. This CDR3 spans 15 amino acids. Germline CDR1 is SGHRS and CDR2 is YFSETQ. CDR3 nucleotides: TGCGCCAGCAGCTTGGCTTCCGGGATTGAGAGTGAGCAGTTCTTC. Protein sequence: CASSLASGIESEQFF.

This clonotype was seen a handful of times. The chain is built from TRBV5-1 and TRBJ2-4, with a tentative D call TRBD1 (6 bases). The V end lost 4 bases, the J end lost 6 bases, and 14 bases lay between the germline ends. This CDR3 is 14 amino acids long. Germline lookup yields CDR1 SGHRS and CDR2 YFSETQ. CDR3 loop: CASSQPGHSNIQYF. CDR3 in DNA: TGCGCCAGCAGCCAACCGGGACATTCAAACATTCAGTACTTC.

About this clonotype itself: An end of the junction does not agree with germline; a read error may underlie this. The chain employs TRBV20-1 and TRBJ2-1; 9 positions match TRBD2. This CDR3 contains 14 residues. Germline values: CDR1 DFQATT, CDR2 SNEGSKA (reference sequence). CDR3 sequence reads: CGARISGSYNEQFF. The CDR3 nucleotides are TGCGGTGCCAGGATTAGCGGGAGCTACAATGAGCAGTTCTTC.

This chain connects TRBV12-3 or TRBV12-4 to TRBJ2-1, with TRBD2 matching over 7 bases. The V and J ends lost 7 bases and 3 bases, in that order; junction bases with no gene match: 12. This CDR3 comprises 16 residues. The CDR3: CASISTSAKLYNEQFF. DNA for the CDR3: TGTGCCAGCATCTCCACTAGCGCCAAACTCTACAATGAGCAGTTCTTC.

This chain connects TRBV20-1 to TRBJ1-6; D is possibly TRBD1 (6 bases). The CDR3 contains 13 residues. V lost 6 bases, J lost 7 bases, and 13 bases lay in between. Germline V gene sequence: CDR1 DFQATT, CDR2 SNEGSKA (reference sequence). CDR3 residues: CSARQGTNSPLHF. The CDR3 nucleotides read TGCAGTGCCCGGCAGGGGACGAATTCACCCCTCCACTTT.

The chain combines TRBV2 with TRBJ1-4; the D is unclear. This CDR3 region has 13 residues. The V end was cut by 1 base, the J end by 3 bases, with 3 bases between. In germline, CDR1 is SNHLY, CDR2 FYNNEI. Written as DNA, the CDR3 is TGTGCCAGCAGTGAAGGGCCTAATGAAAAACTGTTTTTT. Translated: CASSEGPNEKLFF.

In this sample, this clonotype turned up a few times. The chain uses TRBV29-1 and TRBJ2-1, with a weak D call TRBD2 (5 bases). Germline values: CDR1 SQVTM, CDR2 ANQGSEA. The CDR3 extends over 13 amino acids. Deletions cut 3 bases from V and 7 bases from J, with 13 bases between. The CDR3 DNA reads as TGCAGCGTTGATATTCTTACGGGGAATGAGCAGTTCTTC. It is translated as CSVDILTGNEQFF.

V usage is TRBV20-1 and J usage is TRBJ1-2; maybe TRBD1 (6 bases). Between the trimmed V and J ends, which lost 0 bases and 4 bases, there was a span of 15 bases. The CDR3 has 15 amino acids. Germline CDR1 reads DFQATT; CDR2 reads SNEGSKA (reference sequence). The CDR3 DNA follows: TGCAGTGCTAGAGATGCCGGGACACTCATCTATGGCTACACCTTC. Translated: CSARDAGTLIYGYTF.

V is TRBV11-1 and J is TRBJ2-5, with D unresolved. Trimming stripped 2 bases from V and 5 bases from J, with 6 bases between. CDR3 length: 12 amino acids. Per the germline V gene, CDR1 is SGHAT and CDR2 is FQDESV (reference sequence). This CDR3 is CASSLILETQYF. The CDR3, as DNA: TGTGCCAGCAGCTTAATCTTGGAGACCCAGTACTTC.

The rearrangement links TRBV11-1 to TRBJ2-5; TRBD1 is a possible D gene (5 bases). V was trimmed by 4 bases and J by 12 bases, leaving 18 bases between them. The CDR3 sequence is 13 residues long. The V gene's germline CDR1 is SGHAT and CDR2 FQDESV (reference sequence). For the CDR3, the DNA is TGTGCCAGCAGCTCCCTTCCAGGGCTAAGCGAGTACTTC. Amino acids: CASSSLPGLSEYF.

In the case of this clonotype: The junction differs from germline at one of its ends, possibly a read error. The DNA for the CDR3 is TGTGCTAGCAGCTTAGGCACTGGAACCGGGGAGCTGTTTTTT. This sequence encodes CASSLGTGTGELFF. The V and J genes are TRBV7-2 and TRBJ2-2; D ambiguous. The CDR3 extends over 14 amino acids. Per germline, CDR1 SGHTA and CDR2 FQGNSA.

V is TRBV25-1 and J is TRBJ1-2; D is unclear. With 7 bases removed from V and 3 bases from J, the gap between germline ends came to 15 bases. The V gene's germline CDR1 is MGHDK and CDR2 SYGVNS. There are 14 residues in the CDR3. Written as DNA, the CDR3 is TGTGCCAGCAACGATTTATGGAGGCACTATGGCTACACCTTC. The encoded protein is CASNDLWRHYGYTF.

In its sample, this clonotype was seen a few times. This sequence joins TRBV6-6 and TRBJ1-2, with unresolved D. Germline V CDR1 and CDR2: MNHNY, SVGAGI (reference sequence). This CDR3 contains 17 residues. Trimming stripped 0 bases from V and 6 bases from J, with 20 bases between. CDR3 bases: TGTGCCAGCAGTTACTCGACTTCCGCGGCCGACAACGATGGCTACACCTTC. Its protein is CASSYSTSAADNDGYTF.

V usage is TRBV4-2 and J usage is TRBJ2-5, with TRBD2 identical over 8 bases. Germline CDR1 is LGHNA and CDR2 is YNFKEQ. CDR3 length: 15 amino acids. J gave up 1 base and V 2 bases, and 3 bases lay outside the gene matches. The CDR3 DNA follows: TGTGCCAGCAGCCAATTAGCGGGGATCCAAGAGACCCAGTACTTC. This encodes CASSQLAGIQETQYF.

The V gene is TRBV2, the J gene TRBJ1-5, with TRBD1 matching 10 bases. Germline CDR1 is SNHLY and CDR2 is FYNNEI. There are 15 residues in the CDR3. J lost 2 bases, V lost 6 bases, and 4 bases had no gene match. CDR3 sequence reads: CASRAGTGGNQPQHF. The CDR3 DNA follows: TGTGCCAGCAGGGCCGGGACAGGGGGCAATCAGCCCCAGCATTTT. The whole variable domain, filled in from reference TRBV2 and TRBJ1-5, reads EPEVTQTPSHQVTQMGQEVILRCVPISNHLYFYWYRQILGQKVEFLVSFYNNEISEKSEIFDDQFSVERPDGSNFTLKIRSTKLEDSAMYFCASRAGTGGNQPQHFGDGTRLSIL.

In its sample, this clonotype was seen once. V usage is TRBV20-1 and J usage is TRBJ2-1, with D perhaps TRBD1 (6 bases). Trimming took off 7 bases at V and 7 bases at J, with 17 bases between the two ends. The CDR3 sequence is 13 residues long. Germline assignment: CDR1 DFQATT and CDR2 SNEGSKA (reference sequence). CDR3 residues: CSVPDRKRNEQFF. The CDR3 nucleotides read TGCAGTGTACCGGACAGAAAAAGGAATGAGCAGTTCTTC.

The V and J genes are TRBV5-1 and TRBJ2-7; 11 bases are shared with TRBD2. The CDR3 loop spans 13 amino acids. Germline lookup yields CDR1 SGHRS and CDR2 YFSETQ. Trimming took 7 bases from V and 5 from J; bases not matched to a gene: 5. For the CDR3, the DNA is TGCGCCAGCCGACTACTAGCGGGAGACGAGCAGTACTTC. Translation gives CASRLLAGDEQYF. Together with reference TRBV5-1 and TRBJ2-7, the CDR3 gives the full variable domain: KAGVTQTPRYLIKTRGQQVTLSCSPISGHRSVSWYQQTPGQGLQFLFEYFSETQRNKGNFPGRFSGRQFSNSRSEMNVSTLELGDSALYLCASRLLAGDEQYFGPGTRLTVT.

This chain joins TRBV28 and TRBJ2-7, with 8 positions matching TRBD1. The trim removed 6 bases at V and 2 bases at J, leaving 3 bases unmatched. Germline V gene sequence: CDR1 MDHEN, CDR2 SYDVKM. The CDR3 is 13 amino acids. The CDR3 here is CASSTGGPYEQYF. In DNA, the CDR3 is TGTGCCAGCAGCACAGGGGGGCCCTACGAGCAGTACTTC.

A note on this clonotype: At one end the junction does not follow the germline gene, possibly because of a read error. V and J are TRBV20-1 and TRBJ1-4; D is perhaps TRBD1 (5 bases). CDR1 is DFQATT, CDR2 SNEGSKA, per germline (reference sequence). This CDR3 contains 16 residues. The CDR3 nucleotides are TGCAGTGCTAGAGATGGGGGGAGGGGCCCTAATGAAAAACCGTTTTTT. Amino acid sequence: CSARDGGRGPNEKPFF.

This sequence joins TRBV3-1 and TRBJ1-2, with TRBD1 as a possible D gene (5 bases). V was clipped by 4 bases and J by 7 bases, with 16 bases between them. This CDR3 comprises 14 residues. Germline V lookup: CDR1 LGHDT, CDR2 YNNKEL (reference sequence). The CDR3 DNA is TGTGCCAGCAGCCGCACGACCGGGGGGGGTGGCTACACCTTC. Its protein is CASSRTTGGGGYTF.

The chain combines TRBV11-1 with TRBJ2-5; D possibly corresponds to TRBD2 (5 bases). Germline CDR1 is SGHAT and CDR2 is FQDESV (reference sequence). The CDR3 is made up of 14 amino acids. V lost 2 bases, J lost 1 base, and 8 bases lay in between. CDR3 loop: CASSLNLAQETQYF. Here the CDR3 DNA reads TGTGCCAGCAGCTTAAACCTAGCCCAAGAGACCCAGTACTTC.